This T cell receptor beta chain was captured in a study of CD8+CD57+ T cells in acquired aplastic anemia. The wider study: When averaged, DNA from sorted CD4+ and CD8+ cells came to 2.5 to 3.5 ug. Mean read depth for CD4+ cells from healthy donors was roughly 11 million.

Findings of the study overall: For CD8+ Simpson's diversity, patients and controls showed no significant difference. Sharing between patients and controls was observed for roughly 29 CD8+ CDR3 sequences.

Genomic DNA constituted the template upon which TCR beta VDJ and CDR3 profiling was performed. TCRdb re-derived calls from the reads in MiXCR, one entry per CDR3 protein. Of about 130,000 distinct CDR3 sequences listed, around 48% were seen once; the top ten hold 2.5% to 3%. Germline V gives CDR1 KGHSH, CDR2 LQKENI. This CDR3 has 14 amino acids. Comment on this clonotype: The target antigen is unknown. The junction shows a germline mismatch at one end, possibly a read error.

Sequencing was done on a sample of sorted CD4+, CD8+, or CD8+CD57+ T cells (not recorded which) from PBMCs. This TCR was recovered from a human donor in good health, serving as a control. The rearrangement links TRBV18 to TRBJ1-2; D gene ambiguous. CDR3 DNA sequence: TGTGTCAGCTCTTACGAGGCAGCTAACTATGGCTACACCTTC. It encodes CVSSYEAANYGYTF.